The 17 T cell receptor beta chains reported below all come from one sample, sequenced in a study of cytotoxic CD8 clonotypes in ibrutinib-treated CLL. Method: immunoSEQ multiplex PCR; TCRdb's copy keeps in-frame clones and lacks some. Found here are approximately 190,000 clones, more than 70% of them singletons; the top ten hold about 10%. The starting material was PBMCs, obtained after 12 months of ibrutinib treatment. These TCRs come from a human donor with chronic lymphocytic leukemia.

This CDR3 reads CASREFRNYEQYF. CDR3 coding DNA: TGCGCCAGCAGAGAATTCCGTAATTACGAGCAGTACTTC. The rearrangement uses TRBV5-1 and TRBJ2-7; D is unresolved. Per germline, CDR1 SGHRS and CDR2 YFSETQ. This CDR3 has 13 residues. V lost 5 bases, J lost 4 bases, and 13 bases lay in between.

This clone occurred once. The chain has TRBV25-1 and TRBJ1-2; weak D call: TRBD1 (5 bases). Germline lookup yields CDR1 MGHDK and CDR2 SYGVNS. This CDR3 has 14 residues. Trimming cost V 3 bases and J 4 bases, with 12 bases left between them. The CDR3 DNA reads TGTGCCAGCAGTGATTCGGGCAGGGTCTATGGCTACACCTTC. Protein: CASSDSGRVYGYTF.

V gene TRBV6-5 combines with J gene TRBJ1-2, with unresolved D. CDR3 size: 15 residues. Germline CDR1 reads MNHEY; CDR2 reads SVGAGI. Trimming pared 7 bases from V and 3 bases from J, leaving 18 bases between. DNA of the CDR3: TGTGCCAGCACCGGGGAGAGAACAGCGGACTATGGCTACACCTTC. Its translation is CASTGERTADYGYTF.

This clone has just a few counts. The CDR3 DNA follows: TGTGCCAGCAGCCCCCGAACGACACCTACCTATGGCTACACCTTC. Amino acid sequence: CASSPRTTPTYGYTF. This chain joins TRBV7-9 and TRBJ1-2, with D unclear. CDR3 length: 15 amino acids. The V and J ends lost 5 bases and 4 bases respectively, with 17 bases between them. The germline gives CDR1 SEHNR, CDR2 FQNEAQ (reference sequence).

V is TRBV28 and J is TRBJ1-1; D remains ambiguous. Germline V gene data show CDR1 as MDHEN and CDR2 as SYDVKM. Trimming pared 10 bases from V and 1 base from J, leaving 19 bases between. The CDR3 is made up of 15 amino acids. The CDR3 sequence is CATKTKAISNTEAFF. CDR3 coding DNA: TGTGCCACCAAAACGAAAGCAATATCGAACACTGAAGCTTTCTTT.

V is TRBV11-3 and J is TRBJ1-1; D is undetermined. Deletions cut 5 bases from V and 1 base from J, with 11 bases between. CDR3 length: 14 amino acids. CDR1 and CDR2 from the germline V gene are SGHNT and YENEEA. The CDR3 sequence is CASSPRGRNTEAFF. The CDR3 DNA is TGTGCCAGCAGCCCCCGAGGGAGGAACACTGAAGCTTTCTTT.

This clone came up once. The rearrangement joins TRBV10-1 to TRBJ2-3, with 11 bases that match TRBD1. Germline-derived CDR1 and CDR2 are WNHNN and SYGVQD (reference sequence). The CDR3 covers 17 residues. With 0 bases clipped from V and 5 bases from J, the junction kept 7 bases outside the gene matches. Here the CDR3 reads CASSESPRTGGLDTQYF. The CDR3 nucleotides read TGCGCCAGCAGTGAGTCTCCCCGGACAGGGGGCTTAGATACGCAGTATTTT.

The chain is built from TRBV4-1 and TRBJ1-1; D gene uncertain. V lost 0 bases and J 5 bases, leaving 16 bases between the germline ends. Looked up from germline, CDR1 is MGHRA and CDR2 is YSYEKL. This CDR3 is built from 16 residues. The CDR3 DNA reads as TGCGCCAGCAGCCAAGATTCTTCATTGGGAGGGACTGAAGCTTTCTTT. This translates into CASSQDSSLGGTEAFF.

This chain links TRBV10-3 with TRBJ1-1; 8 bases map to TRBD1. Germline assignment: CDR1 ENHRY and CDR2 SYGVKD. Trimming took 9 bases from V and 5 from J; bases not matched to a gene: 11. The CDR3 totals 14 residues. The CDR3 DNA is TGTGCCATTCGGACAGGGTCTGTGGGGACTGAAGCTTTCTTT. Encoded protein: CAIRTGSVGTEAFF.

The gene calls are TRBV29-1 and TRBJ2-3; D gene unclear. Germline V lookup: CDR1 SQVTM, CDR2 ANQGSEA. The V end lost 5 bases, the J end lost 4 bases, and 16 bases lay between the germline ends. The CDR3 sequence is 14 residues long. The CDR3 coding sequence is TGCAGCGTTCCCCTGGCTAGGCTGCCAGATACGCAGTATTTT. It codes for CSVPLARLPDTQYF.

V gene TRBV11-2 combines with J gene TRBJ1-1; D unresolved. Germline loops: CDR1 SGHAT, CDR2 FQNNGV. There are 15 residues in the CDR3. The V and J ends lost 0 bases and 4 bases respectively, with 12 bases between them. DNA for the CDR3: TGTGCCAGCAGCTTAGATCGGCGTGGGATCACTGAAGCTTTCTTT. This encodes CASSLDRRGITEAFF.

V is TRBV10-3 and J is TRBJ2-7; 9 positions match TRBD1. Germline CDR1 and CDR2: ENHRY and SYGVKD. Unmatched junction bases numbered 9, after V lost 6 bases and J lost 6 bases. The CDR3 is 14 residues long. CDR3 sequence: CAIRGTGLNGEQYF. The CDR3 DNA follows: TGTGCCATCAGGGGGACAGGGCTTAATGGCGAGCAGTACTTC.

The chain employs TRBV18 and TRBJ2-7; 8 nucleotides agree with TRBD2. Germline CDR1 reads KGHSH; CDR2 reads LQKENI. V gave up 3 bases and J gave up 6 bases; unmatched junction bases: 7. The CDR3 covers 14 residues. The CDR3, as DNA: TGTGCCAGCTCACCGGACGGGGGGGCCGTCGAGCAGTACTTC. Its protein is CASSPDGGAVEQYF. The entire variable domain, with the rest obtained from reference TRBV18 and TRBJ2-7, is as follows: NAGVMQNPRHLVRRRGQEARLRCSPMKGHSHVYWYRQLPEEGLKFMVYLQKENIIDESGMPKERFSAEFPKEGPSILRIQQVVRGDSAAYFCASSPDGGAVEQYFGPGTRLTVT.

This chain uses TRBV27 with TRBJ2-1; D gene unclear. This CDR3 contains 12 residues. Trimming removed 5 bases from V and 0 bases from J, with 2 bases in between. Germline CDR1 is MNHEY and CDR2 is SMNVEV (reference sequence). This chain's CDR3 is CASSGSYNEQFF. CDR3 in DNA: TGTGCCAGCAGTGGCTCCTACAATGAGCAGTTCTTC.

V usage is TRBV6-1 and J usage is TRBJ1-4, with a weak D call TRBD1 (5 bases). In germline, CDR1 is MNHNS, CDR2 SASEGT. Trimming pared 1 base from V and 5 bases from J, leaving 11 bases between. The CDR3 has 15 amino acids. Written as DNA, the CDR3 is TGTGCCAGCAGTGAAGGGCCAGGGCTAAATGAAAAACTGTTTTTT. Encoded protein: CASSEGPGLNEKLFF.

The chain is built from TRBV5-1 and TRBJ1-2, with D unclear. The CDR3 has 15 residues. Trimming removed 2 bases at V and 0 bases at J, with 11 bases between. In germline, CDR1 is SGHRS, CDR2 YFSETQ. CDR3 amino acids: CASSFESDPNYGYTF. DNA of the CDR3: TGCGCCAGCAGCTTTGAATCAGACCCTAACTATGGCTACACCTTC.

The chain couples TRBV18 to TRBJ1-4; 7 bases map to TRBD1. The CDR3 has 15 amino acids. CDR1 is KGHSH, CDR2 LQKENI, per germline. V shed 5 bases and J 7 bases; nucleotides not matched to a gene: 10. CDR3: CASSTYRGPGEKLFF. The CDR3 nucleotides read TGTGCCAGCTCAACCTACAGGGGTCCCGGTGAAAAACTGTTTTTT. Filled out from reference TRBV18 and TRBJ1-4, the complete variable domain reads NAGVMQNPRHLVRRRGQEARLRCSPMKGHSHVYWYRQLPEEGLKFMVYLQKENIIDESGMPKERFSAEFPKEGPSILRIQQVVRGDSAAYFCASSTYRGPGEKLFFGSGTQLSVL.